This record looks at one T cell receptor (beta chain) sequence and its context. As yet, its antigen is unknown. The data belong to a study of vaccination effects on CD4 cells after COVID-19. The study's findings and limits: Cross-reactivity with common cold coronaviruses was shown by only 1 of 255 vaccine-induced clones in healthy vaccinees.

TCRdb's table, derived via immunoSEQ multiplex PCR, lists solely in-frame clones and lacks some. The repertoire holds around 33,000 clones, with approximately 64% as singletons. This CDR3 contains 13 residues. Germline-derived CDR1 and CDR2 are SQVTM and ANQGSEA. Trimming took 4 bases from V and 3 from J, leaving 10 bases between them. Antigen-specific CD4+ T cells were first expanded with viral peptide pools by the ViraFEST assay and only then sequenced. Researchers isolated CD4+ T cells once roughly ten days of culture had elapsed. Vaccination of participants consisted of two doses of either the BNT162b2 or mRNA-1273 vaccine.

The receptor was derived from a human donor who received a COVID-19 vaccine. Sequencing used CD4+ T cells from PBMCs cultured with SARS-CoV-2 spike peptides, obtained after COVID-19 vaccination. This rearrangement joins TRBV29-1 to TRBJ1-5; possibly TRBD1 for D (6 bases). The CDR3 sequence: CSVADSFNQPQHF. The CDR3 DNA is TGCAGCGTTGCGGACAGTTTCAATCAGCCCCAGCATTTT.